The rows below give T cell receptor beta chains drawn from one sample of a study of cytomegalovirus exposure and HLA in healthy donors. Here immunoSEQ multiplex PCR was the method, and the copy in TCRdb shows in-frame clones only, minus some. This sample carries around 140,000 clones, around three quarters of them seen once, and the ten largest clones take roughly 2.4%. Sequencing was done on a sample of PBMCs. All receptors come from a woman younger than 30 in good health and CMV-seropositive. Both conserved end residues are part of each CDR3.

j_gene: TRBJ1-3
v_gene: TRBV6-1
CDR3aa: CASSGRSSGNTIYF

j_gene: TRBJ2-1
v_gene: TRBV5-4
CDR3aa: CASSLGGGRVESYNEQFF

j_gene: TRBJ1-3
v_gene: TRBV10-3
CDR3aa: CAVRPGSSGNTIYF

j_gene: TRBJ1-6
v_gene: TRBV7-2
CDR3aa: CASRIGLGPNSPLHF

j_gene: TRBJ2-3
v_gene: TRBV5-6
CDR3aa: CASSSHDFTDTQYF

j_gene: TRBJ2-2
v_gene: TRBV4-3
CDR3aa: CASSKDRDTGELFF

j_gene: TRBJ1-5
v_gene: TRBV19
CDR3aa: CASSIRTGGNQPQHF

j_gene: TRBJ2-5
v_gene: TRBV5-1
CDR3aa: CASSFTSGGVETQYF

j_gene: -
v_gene: TRBV7-9
CDR3aa: CASSTMPGLGNSYEQYF

j_gene: TRBJ1-1
v_gene: TRBV29-1
CDR3aa: CSVTGSSLTEAFF

j_gene: TRBJ2-1
v_gene: TRBV7-2
CDR3aa: CASLERRSFPEQFF

j_gene: TRBJ1-3
v_gene: TRBV6-1
CDR3aa: CASSESAETSGNTIYF

j_gene: TRBJ2-3
v_gene: TRBV5-1
CDR3aa: CASSLVGGGFRDTQYF

j_gene: TRBJ2-5
v_gene: TRBV28
CDR3aa: CASSATGGGQETQYF

j_gene: TRBJ1-2
v_gene: TRBV6-6
CDR3aa: CASHGQGAAFYGYTF

j_gene: TRBJ1-1
v_gene: TRBV27
CDR3aa: CASRYPDSREAFF

j_gene: TRBJ2-1
v_gene: TRBV29-1
CDR3aa: CSVEGGDTGLAGGGSSYNEQFF

j_gene: TRBJ1-2
v_gene: TRBV28
CDR3aa: CASRPGQGGYGYTF

j_gene: TRBJ2-1
v_gene: TRBV6-1
CDR3aa: CASSRQGDEQFF

j_gene: TRBJ1-1
v_gene: TRBV5-1
CDR3aa: CASSVTGSGNTEAFF

j_gene: TRBJ1-3
v_gene: TRBV15
CDR3aa: CATSRDGRASGNTIYF

j_gene: TRBJ1-5
v_gene: TRBV6-5
CDR3aa: CASRAGQGVQPQHF

j_gene: TRBJ2-3
v_gene: TRBV11-2
CDR3aa: CASSLERLAGGGTRTDTQYF

j_gene: TRBJ1-2
v_gene: TRBV30
CDR3aa: CARGDPNYGYTF

j_gene: TRBJ1-4
v_gene: TRBV9
CDR3aa: CASSPRGDRDEKLFF

j_gene: TRBJ1-4
v_gene: TRBV5-1
CDR3aa: CASSFQGAVDEKLFF

j_gene: TRBJ2-3
v_gene: TRBV12-5
CDR3aa: CASGPGQGADTQYF

j_gene: TRBJ1-2
v_gene: TRBV5-1
CDR3aa: CASSLGQNYGYTF

j_gene: TRBJ2-1
v_gene: TRBV7-6
CDR3aa: CASSLGTATEKQFF

j_gene: TRBJ2-2
v_gene: TRBV5-1
CDR3aa: CASSLAGLAGNTGELFF

j_gene: TRBJ2-6
v_gene: TRBV4-3
CDR3aa: CASSQFTGDSGANVLTF

j_gene: TRBJ1-1
v_gene: TRBV18
CDR3aa: CASSQTLRDRDTEAFF

j_gene: TRBJ2-5
v_gene: TRBV2
CDR3aa: CASSLYEGAGETQYF

j_gene: TRBJ1-5
v_gene: TRBV2
CDR3aa: CASTQDVPGNQPQHF

j_gene: TRBJ1-3
v_gene: TRBV5-1
CDR3aa: CASSSYLPGQGAGGNTIYF

j_gene: TRBJ2-1
v_gene: TRBV6-1
CDR3aa: CASSETGGSYNEQFF

j_gene: TRBJ1-2
v_gene: TRBV10-3
CDR3aa: CAISEPVTINYGYTF

j_gene: TRBJ2-6
v_gene: TRBV9
CDR3aa: CASSASTGTGANVLTF

j_gene: TRBJ2-7
v_gene: TRBV28
CDR3aa: CASSSQGQGGDEQYF

j_gene: TRBJ2-2
v_gene: TRBV5-1
CDR3aa: CASSLQLAGGPNTGELFF

j_gene: TRBJ2-2
v_gene: TRBV7-9
CDR3aa: CASVGSNTGELFF

j_gene: TRBJ2-2
v_gene: TRBV5-1
CDR3aa: CASGVRRNTGELFF

j_gene: TRBJ1-3
v_gene: TRBV10-3
CDR3aa: CAISEEGAAGNTIYF

j_gene: TRBJ2-5
v_gene: TRBV4-1
CDR3aa: CASSQVGGGIQETQYF

j_gene: TRBJ1-6
v_gene: TRBV6-5
CDR3aa: CASRPDSPPLHF

j_gene: TRBJ1-1
v_gene: TRBV19
CDR3aa: CASSIREKGMNTEAFF

j_gene: TRBJ2-5
v_gene: TRBV6-1
CDR3aa: CASSEHSGGSETQYF

j_gene: TRBJ2-7
v_gene: TRBV9
CDR3aa: CASSTGQGTGEQYF

j_gene: TRBJ2-3
v_gene: TRBV6-1
CDR3aa: CASNVTGGTQYF

j_gene: TRBJ2-7
v_gene: TRBV5-1
CDR3aa: CASSLEWSGGVDEQYF

j_gene: TRBJ2-3
v_gene: TRBV19
CDR3aa: CASRPGQGLDTQYF

j_gene: TRBJ2-5
v_gene: TRBV5-1
CDR3aa: CASSLEAGVGETQYF

j_gene: TRBJ1-2
v_gene: TRBV5-6
CDR3aa: CASSPEGTGGNYGYTF

j_gene: TRBJ2-7
v_gene: TRBV18
CDR3aa: CASSLRQDPYEQYF

j_gene: TRBJ2-4
v_gene: TRBV28
CDR3aa: CAMSDRVQNIQYF

j_gene: TRBJ2-7
v_gene: TRBV5-1
CDR3aa: CASRQDVSRGYEQYF

j_gene: TRBJ1-2
v_gene: TRBV5-1
CDR3aa: CASSLAVSYGYTF

j_gene: TRBJ2-7
v_gene: TRBV23-1
CDR3aa: CASSPRDRGREQYF